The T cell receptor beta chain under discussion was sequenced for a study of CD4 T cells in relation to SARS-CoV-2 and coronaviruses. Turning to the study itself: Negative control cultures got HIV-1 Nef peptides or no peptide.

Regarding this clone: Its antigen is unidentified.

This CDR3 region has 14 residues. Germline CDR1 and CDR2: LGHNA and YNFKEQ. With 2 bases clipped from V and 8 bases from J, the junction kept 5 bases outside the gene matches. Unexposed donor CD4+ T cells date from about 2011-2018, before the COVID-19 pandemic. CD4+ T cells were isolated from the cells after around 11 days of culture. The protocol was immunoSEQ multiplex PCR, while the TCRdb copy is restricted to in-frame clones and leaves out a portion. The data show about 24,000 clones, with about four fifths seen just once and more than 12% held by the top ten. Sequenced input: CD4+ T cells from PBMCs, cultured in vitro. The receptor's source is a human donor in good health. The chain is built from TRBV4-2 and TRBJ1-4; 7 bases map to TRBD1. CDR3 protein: CASSQQDRDEKLFF. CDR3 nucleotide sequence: TGTGCCAGCAGCCAACAAGACAGGGACGAAAAACTGTTTTTT.